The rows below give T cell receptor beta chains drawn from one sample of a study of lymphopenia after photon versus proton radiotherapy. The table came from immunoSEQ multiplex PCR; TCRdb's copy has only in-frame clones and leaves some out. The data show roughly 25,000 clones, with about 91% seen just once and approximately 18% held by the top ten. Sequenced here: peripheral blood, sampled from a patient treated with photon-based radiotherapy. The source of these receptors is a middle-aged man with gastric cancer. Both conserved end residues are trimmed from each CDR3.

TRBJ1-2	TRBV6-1	ASSESAPLPYGYT
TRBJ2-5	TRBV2	ASSEPWGVNKETQY
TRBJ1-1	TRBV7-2	ASSVTGFTTEAF
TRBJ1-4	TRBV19	ASSSTGTVRVTNEKLF
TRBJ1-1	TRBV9	ASSASDTEAF
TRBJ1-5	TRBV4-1	ASSQRTGEGSNQPQH
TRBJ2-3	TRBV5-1	ASSFQTGAVDTQY
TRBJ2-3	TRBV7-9	ASSLDHYGTDTQY
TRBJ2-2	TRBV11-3	ASSLDNRDTGELF
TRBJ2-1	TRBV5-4	ASSHYVSGGKNEQF
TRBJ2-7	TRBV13	ASSLLGSSYEQY
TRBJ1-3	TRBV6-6	ASSPRGSNTIY
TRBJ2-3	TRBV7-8	ASSPDTDTQY
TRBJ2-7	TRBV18	ASSPSESYEQY
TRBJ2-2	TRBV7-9	ASGGQAGELF
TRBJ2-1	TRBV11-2	ASSSRLAGGYEQF
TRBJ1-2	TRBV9	ASSVAETGSYYGYT
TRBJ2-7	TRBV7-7	ASSLWKGYEQY
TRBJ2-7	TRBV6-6	ASSYRGSSYEQY
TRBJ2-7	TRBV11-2	ASSLELQGGYEQY
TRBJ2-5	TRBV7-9	ASSRRRGEQETQY
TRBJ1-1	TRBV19	ASSDRGNTEAF
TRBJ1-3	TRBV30	AWRPGPRNTIY
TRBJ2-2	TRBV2	ASSRFLGELF
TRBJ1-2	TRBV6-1	ASERTGTGYT
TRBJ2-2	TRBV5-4	ASSFNRGRVITGELF
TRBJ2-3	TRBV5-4	ASSLDYTSTDTQY
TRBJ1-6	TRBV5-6	ASSPERSSYNSPLH
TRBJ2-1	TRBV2	ASNLRGGNEQF
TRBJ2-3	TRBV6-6	ASSPVDTQY
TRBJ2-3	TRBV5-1	ASSLVQITDTQY
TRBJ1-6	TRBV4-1	ASSRAGFAGPAALH
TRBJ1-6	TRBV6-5	ASSYSRGEGRSPLH
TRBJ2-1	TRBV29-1	SVAGGYNEQF
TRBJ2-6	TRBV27	ASIGLSSGANVLT
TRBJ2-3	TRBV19	ASMGLSTDTQY
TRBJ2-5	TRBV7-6	ASSRTSFQETQY
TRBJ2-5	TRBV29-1	SAGDRGLLETQY
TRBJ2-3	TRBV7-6	ASSSAGGIRFSDTQY
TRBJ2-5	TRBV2	ASSEGASGGPRGTQY
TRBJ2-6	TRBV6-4	ASSENSAGSTGANVLT
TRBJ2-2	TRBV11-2	ASSYGTGTGELF
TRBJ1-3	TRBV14	ASSPPGYSGNTIY
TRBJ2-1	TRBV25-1	ASSEGSGRVGRLNEQF
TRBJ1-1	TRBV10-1	ASSVRGISTEAF
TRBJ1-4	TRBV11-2	ASSLVQGLGEKLF
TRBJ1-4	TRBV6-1	ASSVTGGANEKLF
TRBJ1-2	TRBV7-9	ASSSPGPQGGYT
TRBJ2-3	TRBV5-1	ASSPGQRLTDTQY
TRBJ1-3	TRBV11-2	ASSFFGDYGNTIY
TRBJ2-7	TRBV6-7	ASSYSGKQGSYEQY
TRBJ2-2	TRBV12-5	ASGLPLGGGGELF
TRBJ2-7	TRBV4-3	ASSPAGTYEQY
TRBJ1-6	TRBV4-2	ASSTRTGASPLH
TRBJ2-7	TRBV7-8	ASSPGAIAGDALGEQY
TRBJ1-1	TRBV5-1	ASSLSRTGGRNTEAF
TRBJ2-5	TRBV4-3	ASSQLTGSGGEETQY
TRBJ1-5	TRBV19	ASSTAGAQH
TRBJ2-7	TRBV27	ASSPGGTPTYEQY